This T cell receptor beta chain emerged from a study of CD4 T cells in relation to SARS-CoV-2 and coronaviruses. Study details: The negative reference was HIV-1 Nef peptide pool or peptide-free culture.

Note on this clone: What it binds is unknown.

This CDR3 contains 15 residues. In germline, CDR1 is MNHEY, CDR2 SVGEGT. V gave up 2 bases and J gave up 1 base; unmatched junction bases: 5. Sequenced by immunoSEQ multiplex PCR; TCRdb stores in-frame clones only, minus some. The data contain approximately 20,000 clones, around 81% of them singletons. The unexposed donors gave CD4+ T cells in about 2010-2019, prior to COVID-19. CD4+ T cells were isolated from the cells after 10 days of culture. Sequenced: CD4+ T cells from PBMCs, cultured in vitro. This TCR came from a human donor in good health. The chain carries TRBV6-2 or TRBV6-3 and TRBJ2-7, with 7 bases matching TRBD1. CDR3 in amino acids: CASSYGTESSYEQYF. CDR3 DNA sequence: TGTGCCAGCAGTTACGGGACAGAGAGTTCCTACGAGCAGTACTTC.